Listed below are T cell receptor beta chains from one sample, sequenced in a study of metastatic and nonmetastatic thyroid tumors. TCRdb used MiXCR to call clones anew from the PCR reads. The profile shows more than 90,000 clones, 10% to 15% of them singletons. The sample consisted of blood. Receptor source: a female donor with papillary thyroid cancer or a benign thyroid nodule (not recorded which). Some clones in this sample may be carry-over from other donors' samples. Each CDR3 is given with its conserved first and last residue. The D gene is left open where the match is weak. Rows give clone size only sometimes, using once, few, many, or a class for an expanded clone.

length,V,J,D,size,DNA,CDR3
15,TRBV5-1,TRBJ2-2,TRBD1,many,TGCGCCAGCAGCCCACAGGGGGTTGGCACCGGGGAGCTGTTTTTT,CASSPQGVGTGELFF
15,TRBV7-8,TRBJ2-3,TRBD2,.,TGTGCCAGCAGCCCCCCCCGAGCGGGGGCAGATACGCAGTATTTT,CASSPPRAGADTQYF
16,TRBV9,TRBJ2-1,TRBD1,.,TGTGCCAGCAGCGCCGACCCGGGACAGCAATACAATGAGCAGTTCTTC,CASSADPGQQYNEQFF
14,TRBV11-2,TRBJ1-2,.,many,TGTGCCAGCAGCCCAACAGGGACCTGGGGTGGCTACACCTTC,CASSPTGTWGGYTF
15,TRBV6-5,TRBJ1-6,.,.,TGTGCCAGCAGTTACGGCCAGCGGTATAATTCACCCCTCCACTTT,CASSYGQRYNSPLHF
16,TRBV20-1,TRBJ1-4,TRBD1,many,TGCAGTGCTAGAGATTTTCGGGCAGGGGGGGATGAAAAACTGTTTTTT,CSARDFRAGGDEKLFF
13,TRBV18,TRBJ2-7,.,many,TGTGCCAGCTCACCAGGGGGGTACTACGAGCAGTACTTC,CASSPGGYYEQYF
14,TRBV10-3,TRBJ1-2,.,many,TGTGCCATCAGTGAGAGAGGACAGTTCTATGGCTACACCTTC,CAISERGQFYGYTF
14,TRBV6-1,TRBJ1-2,.,many,TGTGCCAGCAACCAATTACAGGGTTATTATGGCTACACCTTC,CASNQLQGYYGYTF
15,TRBV20-1,TRBJ2-7,TRBD1,many,TGCAGTGCTACAATCCCGGGACAGGGTGTCTACGAGCAGTACTTC,CSATIPGQGVYEQYF
14,TRBV18,TRBJ2-7,.,.,TGTGCCAGCTCACCACCCTGGAGACAATACGAGCAGTACTTC,CASSPPWRQYEQYF
15,TRBV3-1,TRBJ1-2,TRBD1,many,TGTGCCAGCAGTCAGAACCTGGGACAGGGGGCCGCTGCCTACTTC,CASSQNLGQGAAAYF
13,TRBV12-3/TRBV12-4,TRBJ2-7,.,many,TGTGCCAGCAGGGACGGGAATAACGACGAGCAGTACTTC,CASRDGNNDEQYF
13,TRBV30,TRBJ1-2,.,.,TGTGCCTGGAGAGGCAGTAGCGCCTATGGCTACACCTTC,CAWRGSSAYGYTF
13,TRBV10-3,TRBJ2-7,TRBD2,many,TGTGCCGTATCCGGGAGTGAGCGGGAAAAACAGTACTTC,CAVSGSEREKQYF
12,TRBV20-1,TRBJ2-5,.,many,TGCAGTGCCGGGGGGCTAGTGGAGACCCAGTACTTC,CSAGGLVETQYF
14,TRBV20-1,TRBJ2-7,.,many,TGCAGTGCTCGGCCCTTACAGGGCACCTACGAGCAGTACTTC,CSARPLQGTYEQYF
11,TRBV6-2/TRBV6-3,TRBJ2-7,.,many,TGTGCCAGCAGTTCCGCCTACGAGCAGTACTTC,CASSSAYEQYF
15,TRBV19,TRBJ1-4,.,many,TGTGCCAGTAGTAGGGGACAATTGGAAAATGAAAAACTGTTTTTT,CASSRGQLENEKLFF
15,TRBV10-3,TRBJ2-2,TRBD1,many,TGTGCCATCACCGAGGGACAGGGGCCCACCGGGGAGCTGTTTTTT,CAITEGQGPTGELFF
14,TRBV10-3,TRBJ2-2,TRBD1,many,TGTGCCATCAGGGGACAGGGGCGAGGCGGGGAGCTGTTTTTT,CAIRGQGRGGELFF
16,TRBV19,TRBJ2-2,.,many,TGTGCCAGTAGTACCCGAGGCGGTCCTTTTACCGGGGAGCTGTTTTTT,CASSTRGGPFTGELFF